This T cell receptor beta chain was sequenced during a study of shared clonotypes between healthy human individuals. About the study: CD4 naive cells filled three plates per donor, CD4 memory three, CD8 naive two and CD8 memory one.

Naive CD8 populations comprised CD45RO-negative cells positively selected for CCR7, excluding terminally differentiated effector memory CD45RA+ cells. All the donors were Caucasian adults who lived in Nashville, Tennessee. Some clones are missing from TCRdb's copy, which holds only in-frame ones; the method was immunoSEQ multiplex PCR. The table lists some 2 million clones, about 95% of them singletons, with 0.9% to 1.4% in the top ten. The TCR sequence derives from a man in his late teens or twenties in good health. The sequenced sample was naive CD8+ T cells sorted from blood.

The CDR3 DNA sequence: TGTGCCAGCAGCCCAGTAGTGGGGGTTGGGGGCTATGGCTACACCTTC. Translated: CASSPVVGVGGYGYTF. The rearrangement links TRBV9 to TRBJ1-2, with D perhaps matching TRBD1 (5 bases). From germline, CDR1 is SGDLS and CDR2 YYNGEE. The CDR3 covers 16 residues. V was pared by 4 bases and J by 4 bases, with 20 bases between.